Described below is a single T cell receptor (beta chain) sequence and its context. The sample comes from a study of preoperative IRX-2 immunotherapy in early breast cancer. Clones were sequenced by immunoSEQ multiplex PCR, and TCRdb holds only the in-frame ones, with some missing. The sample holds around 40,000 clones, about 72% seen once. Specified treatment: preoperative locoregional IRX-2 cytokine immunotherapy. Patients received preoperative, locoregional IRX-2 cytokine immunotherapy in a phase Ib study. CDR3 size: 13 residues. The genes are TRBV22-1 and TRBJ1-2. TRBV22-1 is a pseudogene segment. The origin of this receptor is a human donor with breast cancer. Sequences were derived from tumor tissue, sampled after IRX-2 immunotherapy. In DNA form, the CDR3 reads TGTGCCAGCTCCATCGGGGGCTGGAATGGCTACACCTTC. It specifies CASSIGGWNGYTF.